This T cell receptor beta chain was identified during a study of control samples from healthy donors and cancer patients. V lost 1 base, J lost 5 bases, and 5 bases lay in between. The CDR3 spans 12 residues. Per the germline V gene, CDR1 is SEHNR and CDR2 is FQNEAQ (reference sequence). Repertoires were generated with immunoSEQ multiplex PCR, while TCRdb's copy carries only in-frame clones and drops some. The top ten clones hold about 23% of a sample with about 26,000 clones, approximately 78% of them seen once. The sequenced material came from PBMCs. The clonotype was recovered from a man aged 55 to 69 with colorectal cancer. This chain uses TRBV7-9 with TRBJ1-2; no clear D gene. The CDR3 loop is CASSLEAYGYTF. CDR3 bases: TGTGCCAGCAGCTTAGAAGCTTATGGCTACACCTTC.